This T cell receptor beta chain was captured in a study of T cells after yellow fever vaccination. This clonotype was observed at least ten times. As TCR cDNA was made by 5'RACE template switching, a universal primer site and UMIs were added. From the 5' RACE reads, TCRdb called clonotypes with MiXCR, one entry per CDR3 protein. The sample records 110,000 to 150,000 distinct CDR3 sequences, less than 8.5% being singletons. Trimming cost V 5 bases and J 0 bases; bases outside gene matches: 9. This CDR3 has 17 amino acids. Germline V gives CDR1 LGHDT, CDR2 YNNKEL (reference sequence). V and J are TRBV3-1 and TRBJ2-1, with TRBD1 identical over 8 bases. The receptor comes from a man aged 30-40 years who received the YFV17D yellow fever vaccine. The starting material was CD4+ T cells sorted from PBMCs, obtained 10 days after the yellow fever booster vaccination. The CDR3 region has the DNA TGTGCCAGCAGCAGGACAGGGTCTAGCGTCTCCTACAATGAGCAGTTCTTC. Its protein product is CASSRTGSSVSYNEQFF.